This T cell receptor beta chain was found in a study of blood T cell repertoires in COVID-19. Turning to the study itself: Samples of COVID-19 (acute and convalescent) were obtained from the United States, Italy and Spain.

The Seattle patients, enrolled during active infection, were followed longitudinally. This CDR3 has 13 residues. With 5 bases removed from V and 2 bases from J, the gap between germline ends came to 10 bases. CDR1 is SGHTA, CDR2 FQGNSA, per germline. The sample holds one count of this clone. Clones were sequenced by immunoSEQ multiplex PCR, and TCRdb holds only the in-frame ones, with some missing. The sample includes under 250,000 clones, 82% of them seen just once. The TCR originated in a woman aged 70 to 79 with COVID-19, enrolled during active disease. This chain uses TRBV7-2 with TRBJ2-7; weak D call: TRBD2 (5 bases). Sequencing used peripheral blood. The CDR3 sequence is CASSPGGPYEQYF. DNA of the CDR3: TGTGCCAGCAGCCCCGGCGGGCCCTACGAGCAGTACTTC.